This T cell receptor (beta chain) came from a study of PD-L1 blockade in urothelial cancer. Study overall: Patients took up atezolizumab in about 2014 at 1,200 mg intravenously every 3 weeks. Earlier, patients had received 0 to 3 chemotherapy regimens. A median approximately 150,000 T cells were found in blood samples.

Profiling relied on immunoSEQ multiplex PCR, and the TCRdb table lists in-frame clones only, not all of them. This sample has 50,000 to 70,000 clones; 70% to 90% occur once, and the top ten carry over 1.5%. Germline V gene data show CDR1 as SGHNT and CDR2 as YENEEA. The V end was cut by 8 bases, the J end by 3 bases, with 11 bases between. The CDR3 has 12 amino acids. The time point is: pretreatment peripheral blood. Sequencing used PBMCs, obtained around atezolizumab (anti-PD-L1) treatment. The TCR was taken from a man between 65 and 79 years old with urothelial cancer. The V gene is TRBV11-3, the J gene TRBJ2-7; D ambiguous. CDR3 sequence (DNA): TGTGCCAGCGGGCTTTTGGTCTACGAGCAGTACTTC. Translation: CASGLLVYEQYF.